This section outlines one T cell receptor (beta chain) sequence together with its context. Its target is unknown. This specimen comes from a study of cytomegalovirus exposure and HLA in healthy donors. The wider study: T cells numbering about 200 million yielded roughly 120 million unique TCR beta sequences in an earlier analysis. Overall study results and limits: A reported reduction in N-insertions relative to the roughly 710-donor mean was seen in an Asian-associated ancestry cluster in a later analysis.

PCR employed 60 Vbeta and 13 Jbeta primers. Sequencing was performed with immunoSEQ multiplex PCR; in TCRdb, only in-frame clones are kept and a portion is missing. The sample holds more than 110,000 clones, 73% seen once. The germline V gene has CDR1 SNHLY and CDR2 FYNNEI. The germline V and J ends were trimmed by 7 bases and 1 base, with 17 bases remaining between them. This CDR3 spans 16 amino acids. Sequenced: PBMCs. The chain carries TRBV2 and TRBJ1-3; weak D call: TRBD1 (6 bases). This TCR came from a human donor in good health. Here the CDR3 reads CASTNPDRFSGNTIYF. The CDR3 region has the DNA TGTGCCAGCACTAACCCCGACAGGTTTTCTGGAAACACCATATATTTT.